Each of the 32 T cell receptor beta chains below was sequenced from the same sample in a study of a mutant IDH1 vaccine in newly diagnosed glioma. Noted time point: week 35, safety follow-up. Every vaccine dose comprised 300 ug of mutant IDH1 20-mer peptide plus topical imiquimod. These receptors have no known antigen. Repertoires were generated with immunoSEQ multiplex PCR, while TCRdb's copy carries only in-frame clones and drops some. The sample comprises around 54,000 clones, around 85% of which are singletons, and roughly 1.6% rests with the top ten. The sequenced sample was PBMCs, obtained from a glioma patient whose treatment included an IDH1 peptide vaccine. The receptors stem from a man in his forties with glioma.

The chain is built from TRBV9 and TRBJ2-3, with 7 bases lining up with TRBD2. There are 15 residues in the CDR3. Per germline, CDR1 SGDLS and CDR2 YYNGEE. J was trimmed by 0 bases and V by 3 bases; bases with no gene match: 4. The CDR3 coding sequence is TGTGCCAGCAGCGGGAGCGGGACTAGCACAGATACGCAGTATTTT. Amino acids: CASSGSGTSTDTQYF.

This chain links TRBV6-6 with TRBJ2-7; no clear D gene. V was shortened by 7 bases and J by 5 bases, with 9 bases between the two germline ends. Germline loops: CDR1 MNHNY, CDR2 SVGAGI (reference sequence). The CDR3 consists of 11 residues. In nucleotides, the CDR3 is TGTGCCAGCACCCCAGGTAACGAGCAGTACTTC. It yields the protein CASTPGNEQYF.

The chain is built from TRBV4-1 and TRBJ2-7; unclear D gene. V was trimmed by 1 base and J by 6 bases, leaving 16 bases between them. The CDR3 has 15 amino acids. CDR1 MGHRA and CDR2 YSYEKL come from the germline V gene. The CDR3 DNA reads TGCGCCAGCAGCCAAGTAGTCCGCCAGACTCTCGAGCAGTACTTC. Its protein is CASSQVVRQTLEQYF.

The rearrangement links TRBV4-2 to TRBJ2-1; 7 bases are shared with TRBD2. Germline trimming cut 3 bases from V and 7 bases from J; bases unmatched to any gene: 0. Germline V gives CDR1 LGHNA, CDR2 YNFKEQ. The length of the CDR3 is 12 residues. The CDR3: CASSQGLNEQFF. Written as DNA, the CDR3 is TGTGCCAGCAGCCAGGGACTAAATGAGCAGTTCTTC.

This chain links TRBV6-1 with TRBJ2-3; 10 positions agree with TRBD2. V trimming: 7 bases; J trimming: 7 bases; junction bases outside the gene matches: 11. The germline V gene encodes CDR1 MNHNS and CDR2 SASEGT. CDR3 size: 15 residues. CDR3 loop: CASTTTSGEWYTQYF. The CDR3 region has the DNA TGTGCCAGCACTACAACTAGCGGGGAATGGTATACGCAGTATTTT.

The V call is TRBV6-6, the J call TRBJ1-5; a weak D match, TRBD1 (5 bases). CDR3 size: 13 residues. CDR1 and CDR2 (germline): MNHNY, SVGAGI (reference sequence). V was cut by 6 bases and J by 1 base, with 7 bases left in between. This chain's CDR3 is CASRRDSNQPQHF. DNA of the CDR3: TGTGCCAGCAGGAGGGACAGCAATCAGCCCCAGCATTTT.

This clone was observed once. V usage is TRBV5-4 and J usage is TRBJ1-1, with TRBD1 as a possible D gene (6 bases). V lost 5 bases, J lost 1 base, and 15 bases lay in between. CDR1 and CDR2 from the germline V gene are SGHNT and YYREEE (reference sequence). The CDR3 extends over 15 amino acids. The CDR3 DNA reads as TGTGCCAGCAGTCTGAGGAGGGGGAGGAACACTGAAGCTTTCTTT. Its protein is CASSLRRGRNTEAFF.

The chain has TRBV5-1 and TRBJ2-5; D assignment may be TRBD1 or TRBD2 (5 bases each). Germline-derived CDR1 and CDR2 are SGHRS and YFSETQ. Deletions cut 1 base from V and 4 bases from J, with 8 bases between. The CDR3 extends over 13 amino acids. CDR3 sequence (DNA): TGCGCCAGCAGCTTGTCCGGGACAGAGACCCAGTACTTC. Residues: CASSLSGTETQYF. Based on the CDR3 plus reference TRBV5-1 and TRBJ2-5, the full variable domain is KAGVTQTPRYLIKTRGQQVTLSCSPISGHRSVSWYQQTPGQGLQFLFEYFSETQRNKGNFPGRFSGRQFSNSRSEMNVSTLELGDSALYLCASSLSGTETQYFGPGTRLLVL.

The chain employs TRBV10-3 and TRBJ1-2; 7 positions agree with TRBD1. In germline, CDR1 is ENHRY, CDR2 SYGVKD. V was pared by 0 bases and J by 7 bases, with 5 bases of the junction left unmatched. The CDR3 runs 14 residues. The CDR3 sequence: CAISESGGGFGYTF. CDR3 coding DNA: TGTGCCATCAGTGAGTCAGGAGGGGGCTTTGGCTACACCTTC.

J is TRBJ1-5 and V is TRBV5-1; the D gene is possibly TRBD1 (5 bases). CDR1 and CDR2 (germline): SGHRS, YFSETQ. The CDR3 is made up of 14 amino acids. The germline V and J ends were trimmed by 3 bases and 2 bases, with 9 bases remaining between them. This chain's CDR3 is CASSWGVGNQPQHF. The CDR3 region has the DNA TGCGCCAGCAGCTGGGGGGTAGGCAATCAGCCCCAGCATTTT.

The V gene is TRBV7-6, the J gene TRBJ2-5, with 8 bases lining up with TRBD2. The CDR3 covers 15 residues. CDR1 is SGHVS and CDR2 is FNYEAQ in the germline V gene. The V and J ends lost 2 bases and 5 bases, in that order; junction bases with no gene match: 7. CDR3 region: CASSLLAGIGETQYF. The CDR3, as DNA: TGTGCCAGCAGCTTATTAGCGGGGATTGGGGAGACCCAGTACTTC.

This clone was detected once. This chain connects TRBV13 to TRBJ1-5, with D perhaps TRBD1 (6 bases). The CDR3 is made up of 15 amino acids. Germline assignment: CDR1 PRHDT and CDR2 FYEKMQ (reference sequence). Trimming removed 5 bases from V and 0 bases from J, with 11 bases in between. DNA for the CDR3: TGTGCCAGCAGCCCACAGGGAAATAGCAATCAGCCCCAGCATTTT. The encoded protein is CASSPQGNSNQPQHF.

This CDR3 reads CASSYQGGKYTDTQYF. The CDR3 DNA sequence: TGCGCCAGCAGCTATCAGGGGGGAAAGTACACAGATACGCAGTATTTT. This chain joins TRBV5-1 and TRBJ2-3, with a possible D match to TRBD1 (7 bases). Germline V gene data show CDR1 as SGHRS and CDR2 as YFSETQ. The CDR3 loop spans 16 amino acids. Trimming left V 3 bases short and J 2 bases short, with 16 bases between.

This CDR3 reads CASSQVGGPTGGYTF. CDR3 sequence (DNA): TGTGCCAGCAGCCAAGTGGGCGGACCAACCGGCGGCTACACCTTC. This chain connects TRBV14 to TRBJ1-2; D unresolved. V was clipped by 1 base and J by 8 bases, with 17 bases between them. This CDR3 is built from 15 residues. Germline CDR1 and CDR2: SGHDN and FVKESK. Combining the CDR3 with reference TRBV14 and TRBJ1-2 gives the whole variable domain EAGVTQFPSHSVIEKGQTVTLRCDPISGHDNLYWYRRVMGKEIKFLLHFVKESKQDESGMPNNRFLAERTGGTYSTLKVQPAELEDSGVYFCASSQVGGPTGGYTFGSGTRLTVV.

A single count supports this clone. This chain links TRBV25-1 with TRBJ1-2; 8 positions agree with TRBD1. The CDR3 totals 16 residues. V shed 0 bases, J shed 6 bases, and the junction held 9 bases outside the gene matches. Germline assignment: CDR1 MGHDK and CDR2 SYGVNS. The CDR3 spells CASSEYIGQGGNGYTF. CDR3 in DNA: TGTGCCAGCAGTGAATATATTGGACAGGGAGGAAATGGCTACACCTTC.

The CDR3 bases are TGTGCCAGCAGCTTTTTGGGTAGCGGCGAGCAGTACTTC. Protein sequence: CASSFLGSGEQYF. The rearrangement uses TRBV7-6 and TRBJ2-7; a weak D match, TRBD2 (6 bases). CDR3 size: 13 residues. Trimming removed 3 bases from V and 6 bases from J, with 12 bases in between. CDR1 and CDR2 (germline): SGHVS, FNYEAQ.

The chain carries TRBV9 and TRBJ2-2; 12 positions match TRBD2. The CDR3 contains 13 residues. Germline trimming cut 6 bases from V and 7 bases from J; bases unmatched to any gene: 1. From germline, CDR1 is SGDLS and CDR2 YYNGEE. CDR3 DNA: TGTGCCAGCACACTAGCGGGAGGCGGGGAGCTGTTTTTT. Its translation: CASTLAGGGELFF.

This sequence joins TRBV10-3 and TRBJ2-7, with TRBD2 matching over 7 bases. CDR3 length: 14 amino acids. CDR1 and CDR2 from the germline V gene are ENHRY and SYGVKD. V was clipped by 4 bases and J by 3 bases; unmatched bases: 6. CDR3 nucleotides: TGTGCCATCAGTGCAACTAGCGAGTACTACGAGCAGTACTTC. As protein: CAISATSEYYEQYF.

The rearrangement uses TRBV19 and TRBJ2-7, with 7 bases fitting TRBD2. The junction had 4 bases not matched to a gene; V was cut back by 2 bases and J by 0 bases. The CDR3 is made up of 15 amino acids. In germline, CDR1 is LNHDA, CDR2 SQIVND (reference sequence). The chain's CDR3 is CASSILADSSYEQYF. DNA of the CDR3: TGTGCCAGTAGTATACTAGCGGATTCCTCCTACGAGCAGTACTTC. Variable domain in full (rest from reference TRBV19 and TRBJ2-7): DGGITQSPKYLFRKEGQNVTLSCEQNLNHDAMYWYRQDPGQGLRLIYYSQIVNDFQKGDIAEGYSVSREKKESFPLTVTSAQKNPTAFYLCASSILADSSYEQYFGPGTRLTVT.

This clone was recorded only once. The chain is built from TRBV27 and TRBJ2-7; TRBD1 might be the D (6 bases). Germline-derived CDR1 and CDR2 are MNHEY and SMNVEV (reference sequence). Deletions cut 2 bases from V and 3 bases from J, with 11 bases between. This CDR3 contains 14 residues. The CDR3 region is CASSLGQGRYEQYF. Here the CDR3 DNA reads TGTGCCAGCAGTTTAGGGCAGGGGCGCTACGAGCAGTACTTC.

The CDR3 is CASSPPGQACSYTF. CDR3 bases: TGTGCCAGCTCACCACCGGGACAGGCTTGTTCCTACACCTTC. The J gene is TRBJ1-2, the V gene TRBV18, with 8 bases matching TRBD1. Germline V gene data show CDR1 as KGHSH and CDR2 as LQKENI. This CDR3 is 14 amino acids long. Trimming removed 0 bases from V and 10 bases from J; junction bases left unmatched: 7.

The CDR3 region has the DNA TGTGCCAGTAGTGACAGGGATGCAGACACTGAAGCTTTCTTT. As protein: CASSDRDADTEAFF. The chain has TRBV19 and TRBJ1-1; 7 nucleotides line up with TRBD1. CDR3 length: 14 residues. CDR1 and CDR2 (germline): LNHDA, SQIVND (reference sequence). With V trimmed by 5 bases and J by 3 bases, 6 bases remained unmatched.

The count of this clone is one. The chain links TRBV11-2 to TRBJ2-7; D may be TRBD1 (6 bases). The CDR3 runs 15 residues. The germline V gene has CDR1 SGHAT and CDR2 FQNNGV. V lost 2 bases to trimming and J lost 4 bases, with 15 bases between them. CDR3 residues: CASSLLGGVKYEQYF. In DNA, the CDR3 is TGTGCCAGCAGCTTACTAGGGGGAGTTAAATACGAGCAGTACTTC. Variable domain in full (rest from reference TRBV11-2 and TRBJ2-7): EAGVAQSPRYKIIEKRQSVAFWCNPISGHATLYWYQQILGQGPKLLIQFQNNGVVDDSQLPKDRFSAERLKGVDSTLKIQPAKLEDSAVYLCASSLLGGVKYEQYFGPGTRLTVT.

The genes are TRBV21-1 and TRBJ2-7; the DNA was not used to check the table's D call, TRBD2. TRBV21-1 is labeled a pseudogene. The CDR3 length is 17 residues. The CDR3 is CASSKSPRLAFRYEQYF. CDR3 coding DNA: TGTGCCAGCAGCAAATCCCCACGACTAGCGTTTCGGTACGAGCAGTACTTC.

The chain uses TRBV9 and TRBJ2-7; D is ambiguous. V was cut by 2 bases and J by 7 bases, with 19 bases left in between. The CDR3 runs to 15 residues. Germline CDR1 reads SGDLS; CDR2 reads YYNGEE. The CDR3 DNA is TGTGCCAGCAGCGTGGGGTTAGAGGCTGTGTGGGAGCAGTACTTC. Encoded protein: CASSVGLEAVWEQYF.

The genes are TRBV4-1 and TRBJ2-7, with D perhaps matching TRBD1 (6 bases). The V end lost 4 bases, the J end lost 6 bases, and 13 bases lay between the germline ends. Germline lookup yields CDR1 MGHRA and CDR2 YSYEKL. This CDR3 has 13 amino acids. The DNA for the CDR3 is TGCGCCAGCAGCCGGGACACCGAGGGCGAGCAGTACTTC. Translating it yields CASSRDTEGEQYF.

This chain uses TRBV7-9 with TRBJ2-7, with D perhaps matching TRBD2 (6 bases). The CDR3 is 14 amino acids. Trimming cost V 3 bases and J 4 bases, with 13 bases left between them. Germline V CDR1 and CDR2: SEHNR, FQNEAQ (reference sequence). CDR3 coding DNA: TGTGCCAGCAGCTTTGGGACTGGAGGTTACGAGCAGTACTTC. It specifies CASSFGTGGYEQYF.

About this clone itself: A read error may account for a junction end that differs from germline. The J gene is TRBJ2-1, the V gene TRBV6-5, with 10 bases fitting TRBD2. The CDR3 covers 14 residues. In germline, CDR1 is MNHEY, CDR2 SVGAGI. The CDR3 nucleotides read TGTGCCAGCAAGCGGGAGGGCTCCCACAATGAGCAGTTCTTC. It yields the protein CASKREGSHNEQFF.

This clone was seen only once. The CDR3 region is CASSDTGIAFEQYF. Here the CDR3 DNA reads TGTGCCAGCAGTGATACAGGTATAGCTTTCGAGCAGTACTTC. The chain combines TRBV6-1 with TRBJ2-7, with D possibly TRBD1 on 5 matching bases. The V end was cut by 3 bases, the J end by 6 bases, with 15 bases between. Germline CDR1 reads MNHNS; CDR2 reads SASEGT. The CDR3 is 14 residues long.

The chain carries TRBV27 and TRBJ1-5; tentatively, D is TRBD1 (5 bases). The germline V gene has CDR1 MNHEY and CDR2 SMNVEV (reference sequence). Trimming cost V 6 bases and J 5 bases, with 11 bases left between them. This CDR3 spans 13 amino acids. In DNA form, the CDR3 reads TGTGCCAGCAGCTTTATGGGGGATCAGCCCCAGCATTTT. It encodes CASSFMGDQPQHF.

Only one count was recorded for this clone. This chain uses TRBV2 with TRBJ1-2; 10 bases agree with TRBD1. V shed 5 bases, J shed 9 bases, and the junction held 9 bases outside the gene matches. The CDR3 is 14 residues long. The germline V gene has CDR1 SNHLY and CDR2 FYNNEI. The CDR3 sequence is CASSSYGGQGRYTF. CDR3 in DNA: TGTGCCAGCAGTTCTTATGGGGGACAGGGGCGCTACACCTTC.

This rearrangement joins TRBV9 to TRBJ2-1; TRBD1 is a possible D gene (6 bases). There are 15 residues in the CDR3. V was pared by 0 bases and J by 3 bases, with 10 bases between. In germline, CDR1 is SGDLS, CDR2 YYNGEE. The CDR3 DNA follows: TGTGCCAGCAGCGTAGACAGGGTGGACTACAATGAGCAGTTCTTC. It encodes CASSVDRVDYNEQFF.